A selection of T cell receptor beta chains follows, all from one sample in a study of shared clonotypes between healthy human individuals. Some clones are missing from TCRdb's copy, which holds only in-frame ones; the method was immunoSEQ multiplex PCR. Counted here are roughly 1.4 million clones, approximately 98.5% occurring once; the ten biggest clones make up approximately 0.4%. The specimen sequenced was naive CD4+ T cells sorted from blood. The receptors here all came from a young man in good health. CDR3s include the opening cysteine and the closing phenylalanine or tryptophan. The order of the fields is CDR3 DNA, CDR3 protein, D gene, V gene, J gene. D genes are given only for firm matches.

CDR3 DNA: TGTGCCAGCAGCTTGGTCCCGACAGGGGGCCCCAATCAGCCCCAGCATTTT
CDR3 protein: CASSLVPTGGPNQPQHF
D gene: TRBD1
V gene: TRBV5-5
J gene: TRBJ1-5

CDR3 DNA: TGTGCCACCAGCCGGGACACTGAAGCTTTCTTT
CDR3 protein: CATSRDTEAFF
D gene: .
V gene: TRBV15
J gene: TRBJ1-1

CDR3 DNA: TGTGCCAGCAGGGGGACAGGGGTTGGATACGAGCAGTACTTC
CDR3 protein: CASRGTGVGYEQYF
D gene: TRBD1
V gene: TRBV6-5
J gene: TRBJ2-7

CDR3 DNA: TGTGCCAGCTCACCCAGGACTAGCGGGAGTAACACCGGGGAGCTGTTTTTT
CDR3 protein: CASSPRTSGSNTGELFF
D gene: TRBD2
V gene: TRBV18
J gene: TRBJ2-2

CDR3 DNA: TGTGCCAGCAGCTTAGTATTGGGACAGGGTAGAGAGACCCAGTACTTC
CDR3 protein: CASSLVLGQGRETQYF
D gene: TRBD1
V gene: TRBV11-3
J gene: TRBJ2-5

CDR3 DNA: TGTGCCAGCAGTCCTCGGTATGAGCAGTTCTTC
CDR3 protein: CASSPRYEQFF
D gene: .
V gene: TRBV7-9
J gene: TRBJ2-1

CDR3 DNA: TGTGCCAGCTCAACTCTAGCGGGAGTCGGTGGGACCGGGGAGCTGTTTTTT
CDR3 protein: CASSTLAGVGGTGELFF
D gene: TRBD2
V gene: TRBV18
J gene: TRBJ2-2

CDR3 DNA: TGTGCCAGCAGCCCCCATCGGGACACAGATACGCAGTATTTT
CDR3 protein: CASSPHRDTDTQYF
D gene: .
V gene: TRBV7-9
J gene: TRBJ2-3

CDR3 DNA: TGTGCCAGCTCACCACCGGCAGGACCCTACGAGCAGTACTTC
CDR3 protein: CASSPPAGPYEQYF
D gene: .
V gene: TRBV18
J gene: TRBJ2-7

CDR3 DNA: TGTGCCAGCAGCTTAGGCAGGGGGAGAGCTAACTATGGCTACACCTTC
CDR3 protein: CASSLGRGRANYGYTF
D gene: TRBD1
V gene: TRBV5-4
J gene: TRBJ1-2